Sequencing of this TCR beta chain was carried out in a study of shared clonotypes between healthy human individuals. Clones were sequenced by immunoSEQ multiplex PCR, and TCRdb holds only the in-frame ones, with some missing. The data contain over a million clones, 75% to 80% of them singletons. The germline gives CDR1 GTSNPN, CDR2 SVGIG (reference sequence). CDR3 size: 14 residues. V was clipped by 7 bases and J by 0 bases, with 13 bases between them. Sequences were obtained from memory CD4+ T cells from PBMCs. Noted subset: CD45RA-negative fraction. The source of this sequence is a man aged 18 to 29 in good health. Some clones in this sample may be carry-over from other donors' samples. The chain uses TRBV30 and TRBJ2-1; a weak D match, TRBD1 (6 bases). Written as DNA, the CDR3 is TGTGCCTCGCAAGGACAGAGCTCCTACAATGAGCAGTTCTTC. Its protein product is CASQGQSSYNEQFF.